The subject of this entry is one T cell receptor beta chain. In its sample, this clonotype was seen many times. Its antigen is not yet known. No clone much larger than this one lies a single base away; base qualities are absent. Including cysteine and phenylalanine, the CDR3 has 14 amino acids. The only DNA kept is the CDR3, 42 bases in frame from the first base. At the junction V is shortened by 4 bases and J by 3 bases; bases outside the gene matches: 5. CDR1 and CDR2, per the germline V gene, are SGHRS and YFSETQ. This sample was sequenced with an Illumina NovaSeq 6000. Using 5'RACE with constant-segment primers, TCRalpha and TCRbeta cDNA libraries were constructed, with sample barcodes and unique molecular identifiers added in the process. Trizol reagent was used to extract RNA from every sample. Amplification of the libraries took two PCR steps, and the second step added a second sample barcode plus Illumina TruSeq adapters. Libraries were sequenced on an Illumina NovaSeq with 2 x 150 bp paired-end reads. Concerning the study's data processing: Reads were demultiplexed and collapsed into UMI-guided consensus sequences with migec v1.2.7. Using mixcr v2.1.11, UMI consensuses were aligned to TRA and TRB V and J templates and then assembled into clonotypes. Clonotypes were classified as expanded or contracted when called significant by both edgeR and NoisET, with noise models trained on biological replicates. For edgeR calls, a false discovery rate-adjusted p below 0.01 and a log2 fold-change threshold of 1 were applied. As an exploratory analysis of dynamics, PCA with hierarchical clustering was applied to max-normalized trajectories of the 1000 most abundant clonotypes. Separately sequenced CD4+ and CD8+ repertoires were used to assign the CD4 or CD8 phenotype of responding clones. TCRdb reran the public reads through fastp at Q25 and MiXCR, keeping productive beta chains. Each entry is one CDR3 protein sequence, shown with its most common DNA and genes. Here the V and J calls rest on TCRdb's processing, not on the authors' analysis. The sample records approximately 480,000 distinct CDR3 sequences, around a sixth of which are singletons. 9% to 15% of the sample is held by the ten biggest clonotypes.

The sample is drawn from a study of T-cell memory formation after mild COVID-19 (dated by TCRdb to the early 2020s). With regard to the full study: TCR sequence clusters from the two donors were found to be largely donor specific. In a couple of donors, T-cell clones that expanded and contracted after mild COVID-19 were followed by sequencing TCRalpha and TCRbeta repertoires longitudinally. Two young, previously healthy adult volunteers made up the cohort, one male and one female. Study-wide conclusions, independent of this receptor: The study covered only two mild cases, and larger cohorts including severe cases with pre-infection samples were considered necessary. Contracting CD4+ clones turned up mainly in the CM and EM memory subsets, whereas EMRA was where CD8+ clones were enriched. Some responding clones were found in pre-infection memory, which suggests that pre-existing cross-reactive memory T cells took part in the SARS-CoV-2 response. SARS-CoV-2 specificity of the second-wave clones peaking on day 37 was not confirmed. Clones contracting from day 15 to 85 had balanced CD4/CD8 phenotypes, while a second wave expanding from day 15 to 37 was biased towards CD4+.

Ficoll-Paque density gradient centrifugation was used to isolate PBMCs. The chain links TRBV5-1 with TRBJ2-7, and TRBD1 matches 9 of the central bases. The specimen was PBMCs or a T cell subset sorted from them (not recorded which). The clonotype comes from an adult woman who had mild COVID-19 (a few samples of this study predate the infection). The sample titles of this study are shuffled in the database, so cell type and time point are left out; the donor was told from shared clones. The CDR3 in this case is CASSTGTGSYEQYF. In nucleotides, the sequence is TGCGCCAGCAGCACCGGGACAGGGAGCTACGAGCAGTACTTC.